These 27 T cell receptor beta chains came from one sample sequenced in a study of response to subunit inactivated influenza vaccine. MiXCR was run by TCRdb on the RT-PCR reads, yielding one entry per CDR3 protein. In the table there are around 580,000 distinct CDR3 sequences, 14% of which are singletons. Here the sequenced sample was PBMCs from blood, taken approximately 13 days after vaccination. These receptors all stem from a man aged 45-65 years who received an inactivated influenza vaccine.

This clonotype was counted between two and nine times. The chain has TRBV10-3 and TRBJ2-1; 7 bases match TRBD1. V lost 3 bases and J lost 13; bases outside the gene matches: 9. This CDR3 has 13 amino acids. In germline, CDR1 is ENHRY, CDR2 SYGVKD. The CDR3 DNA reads TGTGCCATCAGTGACGACAGGGCAAGCCCTCAGTTCTTC. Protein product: CAISDDRASPQFF.

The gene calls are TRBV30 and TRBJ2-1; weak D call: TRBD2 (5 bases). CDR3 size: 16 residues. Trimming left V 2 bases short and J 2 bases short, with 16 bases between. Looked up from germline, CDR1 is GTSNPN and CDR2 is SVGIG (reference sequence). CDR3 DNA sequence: TGTGCCTGGAGTTTAATGAGGGCGGTAACCTACAATGAGCAGTTCTTC. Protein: CAWSLMRAVTYNEQFF.

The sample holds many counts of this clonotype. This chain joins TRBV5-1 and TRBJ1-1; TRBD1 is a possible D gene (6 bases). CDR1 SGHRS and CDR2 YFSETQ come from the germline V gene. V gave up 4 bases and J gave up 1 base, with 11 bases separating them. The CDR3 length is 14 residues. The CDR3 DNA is TGCGCCAGCAGCCCCCGGACAGCGAACACTGAAGCTTTCTTT. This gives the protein CASSPRTANTEAFF.

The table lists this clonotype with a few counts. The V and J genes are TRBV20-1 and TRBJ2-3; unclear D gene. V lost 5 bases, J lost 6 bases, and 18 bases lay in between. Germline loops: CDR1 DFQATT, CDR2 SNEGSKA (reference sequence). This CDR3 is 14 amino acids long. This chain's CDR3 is CSAQREAFGDTQYF. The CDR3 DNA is TGCAGTGCTCAGCGTGAGGCGTTCGGGGATACGCAGTATTTT.

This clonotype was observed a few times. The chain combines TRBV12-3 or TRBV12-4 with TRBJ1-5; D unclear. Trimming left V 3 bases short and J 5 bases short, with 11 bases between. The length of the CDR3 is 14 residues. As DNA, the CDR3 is TGTGCCAGCAGTTTTGGGCACGATTATCAGCCCCAGCATTTT. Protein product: CASSFGHDYQPQHF.

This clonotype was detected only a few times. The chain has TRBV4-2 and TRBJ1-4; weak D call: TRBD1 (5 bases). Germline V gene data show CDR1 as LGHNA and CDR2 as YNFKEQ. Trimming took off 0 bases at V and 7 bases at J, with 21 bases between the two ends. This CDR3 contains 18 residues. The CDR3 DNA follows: TGTGCCAGCAGCCAAGATCAGGGACGGTTCGCCCAGGGTGAAAAACTGTTTTTT. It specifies CASSQDQGRFAQGEKLFF.

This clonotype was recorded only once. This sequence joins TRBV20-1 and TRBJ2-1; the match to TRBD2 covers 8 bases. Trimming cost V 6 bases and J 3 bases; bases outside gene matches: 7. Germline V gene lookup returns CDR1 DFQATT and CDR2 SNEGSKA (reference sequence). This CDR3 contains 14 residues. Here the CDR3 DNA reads TGCAGTGCCGAAGCGGGGGCTCTCTACAATGAGCAGTTCTTC. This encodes CSAEAGALYNEQFF.

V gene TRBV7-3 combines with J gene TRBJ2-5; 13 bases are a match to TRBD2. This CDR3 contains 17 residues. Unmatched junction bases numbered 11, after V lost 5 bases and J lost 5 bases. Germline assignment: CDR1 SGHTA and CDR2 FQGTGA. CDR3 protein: CASSPGGLAGRRETQYF. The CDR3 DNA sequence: TGTGCCAGCAGCCCCGGGGGACTAGCGGGAAGGAGGGAGACCCAGTACTTC.

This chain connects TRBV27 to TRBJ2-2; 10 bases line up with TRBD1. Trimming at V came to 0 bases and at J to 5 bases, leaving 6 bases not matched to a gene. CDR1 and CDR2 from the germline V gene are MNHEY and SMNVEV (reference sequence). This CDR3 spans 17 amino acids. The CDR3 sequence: CASSLSATGGLTGELFF. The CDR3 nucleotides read TGTGCCAGCAGTTTATCTGCGACAGGGGGCTTAACCGGGGAGCTGTTTTTT.

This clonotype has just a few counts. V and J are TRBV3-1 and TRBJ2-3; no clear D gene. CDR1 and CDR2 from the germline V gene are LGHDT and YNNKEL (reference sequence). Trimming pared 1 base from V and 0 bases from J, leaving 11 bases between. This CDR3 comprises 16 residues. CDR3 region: CASSQGGLLSTDTQYF. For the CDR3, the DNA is TGTGCCAGCAGCCAAGGTGGGCTCCTTAGCACAGATACGCAGTATTTT.

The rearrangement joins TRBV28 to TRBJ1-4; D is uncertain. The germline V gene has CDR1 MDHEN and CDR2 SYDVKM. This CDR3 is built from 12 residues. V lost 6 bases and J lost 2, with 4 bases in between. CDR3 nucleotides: TGTGCCAGCAGGCGGACTAATGAAAAACTGTTTTTT. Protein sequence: CASRRTNEKLFF.

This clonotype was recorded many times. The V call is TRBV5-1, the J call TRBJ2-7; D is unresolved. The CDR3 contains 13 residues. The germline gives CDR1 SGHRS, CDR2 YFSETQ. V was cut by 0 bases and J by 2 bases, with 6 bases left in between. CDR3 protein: CASSLESAYEQYF. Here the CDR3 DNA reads TGCGCCAGCAGCTTGGAATCAGCCTACGAGCAGTACTTC.

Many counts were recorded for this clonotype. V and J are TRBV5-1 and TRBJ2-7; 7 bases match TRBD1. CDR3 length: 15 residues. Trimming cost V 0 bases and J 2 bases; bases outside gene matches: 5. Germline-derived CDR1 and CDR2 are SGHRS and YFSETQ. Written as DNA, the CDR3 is TGCGCCAGCAGCTTGGCCCCGGGACAGACCTACGAGCAGTACTTC. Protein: CASSLAPGQTYEQYF. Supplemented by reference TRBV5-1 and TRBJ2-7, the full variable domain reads KAGVTQTPRYLIKTRGQQVTLSCSPISGHRSVSWYQQTPGQGLQFLFEYFSETQRNKGNFPGRFSGRQFSNSRSEMNVSTLELGDSALYLCASSLAPGQTYEQYFGPGTRLTVT.

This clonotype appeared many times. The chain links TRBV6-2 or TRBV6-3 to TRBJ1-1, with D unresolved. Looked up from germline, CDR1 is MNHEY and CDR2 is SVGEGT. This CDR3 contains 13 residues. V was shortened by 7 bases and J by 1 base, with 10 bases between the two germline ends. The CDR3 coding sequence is TGTGCCAGCACCCCCCGAGGGAACACTGAAGCTTTCTTT. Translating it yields CASTPRGNTEAFF.

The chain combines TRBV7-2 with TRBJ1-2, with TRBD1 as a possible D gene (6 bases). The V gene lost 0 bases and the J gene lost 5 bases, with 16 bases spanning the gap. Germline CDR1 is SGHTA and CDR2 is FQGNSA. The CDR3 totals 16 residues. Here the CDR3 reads CASSLAQGGRSYGYTF. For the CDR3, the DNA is TGTGCCAGCAGCTTAGCGCAAGGGGGGAGGTCTTATGGCTACACCTTC.

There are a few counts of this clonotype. In nucleotides, the CDR3 is TGTGCCAGCAGTGACTCGAGAGGCAGGGCCACCTCCTACGAGCAGTACTTC. Translating gives CASSDSRGRATSYEQYF. The rearrangement links TRBV6-4 to TRBJ2-7, with D possibly being TRBD1 (5 bases). V was shortened by 0 bases and J by 0 bases, with 15 bases between the two germline ends. The CDR3 contains 17 residues. Germline V gene data show CDR1 as MRHNA and CDR2 as SNTAGT.

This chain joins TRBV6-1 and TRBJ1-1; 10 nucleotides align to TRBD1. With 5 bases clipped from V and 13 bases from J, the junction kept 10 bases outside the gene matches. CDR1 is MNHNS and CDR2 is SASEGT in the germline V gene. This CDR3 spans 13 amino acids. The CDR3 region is CASSLNRDRGDFF. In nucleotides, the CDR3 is TGTGCCAGCAGTCTCAACCGGGACAGGGGTGATTTCTTT.

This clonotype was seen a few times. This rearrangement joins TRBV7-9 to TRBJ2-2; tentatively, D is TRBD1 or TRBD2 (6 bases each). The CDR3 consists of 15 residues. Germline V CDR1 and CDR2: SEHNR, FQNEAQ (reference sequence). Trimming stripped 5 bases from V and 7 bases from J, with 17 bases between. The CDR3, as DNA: TGTGCCAGCAGCGACAAAGGGGGGCCGGACGGGGAGCTGTTTTTT. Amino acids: CASSDKGGPDGELFF.

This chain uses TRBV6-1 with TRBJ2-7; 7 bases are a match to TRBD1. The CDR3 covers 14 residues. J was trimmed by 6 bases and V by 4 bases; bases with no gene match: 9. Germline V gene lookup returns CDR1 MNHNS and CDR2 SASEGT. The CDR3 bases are TGTGCCAGCAGTGCAACAGGGGACGTCACCGAGCAGTACTTC. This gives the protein CASSATGDVTEQYF.

The CDR3 is CASTPQEAIGKLFF. In nucleotides, the CDR3 is TGCGCCAGCACCCCCCAGGAGGCAATAGGAAAACTGTTTTTT. The genes are TRBV4-1 and TRBJ1-4; D is ambiguous. Trimming stripped 7 bases from V and 10 bases from J, with 19 bases between. Germline V CDR1 and CDR2: MGHRA, YSYEKL. CDR3 length: 14 amino acids.

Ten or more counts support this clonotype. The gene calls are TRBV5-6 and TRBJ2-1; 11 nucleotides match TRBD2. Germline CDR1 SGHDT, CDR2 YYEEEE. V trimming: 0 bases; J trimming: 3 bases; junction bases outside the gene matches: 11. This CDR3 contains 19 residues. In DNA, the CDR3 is TGTGCCAGCAGCTTGGGGGCTAGCGGGGGGATCTCCGGCTACAATGAGCAGTTCTTC. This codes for CASSLGASGGISGYNEQFF.

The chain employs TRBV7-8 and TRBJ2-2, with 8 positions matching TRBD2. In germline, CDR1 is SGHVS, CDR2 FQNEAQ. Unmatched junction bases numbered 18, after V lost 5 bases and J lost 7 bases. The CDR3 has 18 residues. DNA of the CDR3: TGTGCCAGCAGCCCATCGCAGGGTGGGACTAGAGGTCTCGGGGAGCTGTTTTTT. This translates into CASSPSQGGTRGLGELFF. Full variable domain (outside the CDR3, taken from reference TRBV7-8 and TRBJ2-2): GAGVSQSPRYKVAKRGQDVALRCDPISGHVSLFWYQQALGQGPEFLTYFQNEAQLDKSGLPSDRFFAERPEGSVSTLKIQRTQQEDSAVYLCASSPSQGGTRGLGELFFGEGSRLTVL.

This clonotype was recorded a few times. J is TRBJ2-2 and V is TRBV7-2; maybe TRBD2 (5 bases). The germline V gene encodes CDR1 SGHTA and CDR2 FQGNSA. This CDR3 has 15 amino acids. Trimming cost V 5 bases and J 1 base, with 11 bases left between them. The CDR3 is CASSPTRMNTGELFF. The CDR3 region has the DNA TGTGCCAGCAGCCCCACTAGAATGAACACCGGGGAGCTGTTTTTT.

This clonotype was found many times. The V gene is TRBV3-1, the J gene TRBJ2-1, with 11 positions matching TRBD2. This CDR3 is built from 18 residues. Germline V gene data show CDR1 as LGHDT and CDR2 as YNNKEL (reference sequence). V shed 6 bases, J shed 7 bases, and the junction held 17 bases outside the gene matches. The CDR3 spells CASSESRRASSGRNEQFF. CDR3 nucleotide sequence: TGTGCCAGCAGTGAGAGCCGGAGGGCCTCTAGCGGGAGGAATGAGCAGTTCTTC.

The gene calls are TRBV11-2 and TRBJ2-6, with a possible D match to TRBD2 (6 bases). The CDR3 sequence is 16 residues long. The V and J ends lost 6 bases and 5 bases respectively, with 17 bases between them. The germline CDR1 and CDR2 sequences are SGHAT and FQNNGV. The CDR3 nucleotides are TGTGCCAGCAGGCCGGGGACTGGGCTTTGGGCCAACGTCCTGACTTTC. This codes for CASRPGTGLWANVLTF.

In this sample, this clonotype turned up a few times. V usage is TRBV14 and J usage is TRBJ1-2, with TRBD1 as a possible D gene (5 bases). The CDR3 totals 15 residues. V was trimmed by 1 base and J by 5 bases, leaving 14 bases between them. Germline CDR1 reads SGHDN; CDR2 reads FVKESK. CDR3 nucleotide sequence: TGTGCCAGCAGCCAAGTCGCGGGGACGGAATATGGCTACACCTTC. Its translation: CASSQVAGTEYGYTF. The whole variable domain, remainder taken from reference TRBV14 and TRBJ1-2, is EAGVTQFPSHSVIEKGQTVTLRCDPISGHDNLYWYRRVMGKEIKFLLHFVKESKQDESGMPNNRFLAERTGGTYSTLKVQPAELEDSGVYFCASSQVAGTEYGYTFGSGTRLTVV.

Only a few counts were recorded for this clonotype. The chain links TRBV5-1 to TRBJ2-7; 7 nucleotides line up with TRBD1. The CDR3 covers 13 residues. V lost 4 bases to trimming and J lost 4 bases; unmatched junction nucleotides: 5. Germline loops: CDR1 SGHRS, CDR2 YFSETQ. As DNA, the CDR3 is TGCGCCAGCAGCACCCGACAGGGTTACGAGCAGTACTTC. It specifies CASSTRQGYEQYF.